This T cell receptor (beta chain) was found in a study of vaccination and CD4 T cells after COVID-19. Study overall: Investigators drew the post-COVID samples a median approximately 100 days after diagnosis, with a range of 35 to 161.

This clonotype appeared a few times. No antigen is known for it. With the Oncomine TCR Beta short-read assay, DNA from cultured CD4+ T cells was sequenced. MiXCR was run by TCRdb on the PCR reads, yielding one entry per CDR3 protein. The sample records tens of thousands of distinct CDR3 sequences, around 42% being singletons. Between the trimmed V and J ends, which lost 2 bases and 9 bases, there was a span of 10 bases. The V gene's germline CDR1 is SEHNR and CDR2 FQNEAQ (reference sequence). The length of the CDR3 is 13 residues. As for treatment: roughly nine-day PBMC culture with coronavirus spike peptide pools or control peptides (ViraFEST assay).

This clonotype was obtained from a human donor who received a COVID-19 vaccine. The source material was CD4+ T cells from blood, cultured in vitro, sampled before SARS-CoV-2 vaccination. The rearrangement uses TRBV7-9 and TRBJ2-2; possibly TRBD2 for D (7 bases). The CDR3 coding sequence is TGTGCCAGCAGCTTACGGGGGGCTTGGGAGCTGTTTTTT. Its protein product is CASSLRGAWELFF.